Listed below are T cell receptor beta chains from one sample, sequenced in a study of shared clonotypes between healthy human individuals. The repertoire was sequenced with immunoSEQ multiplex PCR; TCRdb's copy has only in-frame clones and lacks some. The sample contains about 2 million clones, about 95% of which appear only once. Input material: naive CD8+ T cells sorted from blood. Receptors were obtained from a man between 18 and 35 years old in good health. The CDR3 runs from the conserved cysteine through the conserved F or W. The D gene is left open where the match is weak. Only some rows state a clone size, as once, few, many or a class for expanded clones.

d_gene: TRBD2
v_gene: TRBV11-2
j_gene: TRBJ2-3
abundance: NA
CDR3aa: CASSFGGLATYTDTQYF
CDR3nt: TGTGCCAGCAGCTTCGGGGGACTAGCGACCTACACAGATACGCAGTATTTT

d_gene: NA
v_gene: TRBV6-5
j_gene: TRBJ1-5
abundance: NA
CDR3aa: CASSYQGFNQPQHF
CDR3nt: TGTGCCAGCAGTTACCAGGGTTTCAATCAGCCCCAGCATTTT

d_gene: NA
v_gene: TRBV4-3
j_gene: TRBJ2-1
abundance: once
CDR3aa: CASSQRSGGLRANEQFF
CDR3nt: TGCGCCAGCAGCCAACGGAGTGGGGGCCTCCGCGCCAATGAGCAGTTCTTC

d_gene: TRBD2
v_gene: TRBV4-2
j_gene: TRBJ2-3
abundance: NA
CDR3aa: CASSAGGAYTQYF
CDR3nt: TGTGCCAGCAGCGCGGGGGGGGCCTATACGCAGTATTTT

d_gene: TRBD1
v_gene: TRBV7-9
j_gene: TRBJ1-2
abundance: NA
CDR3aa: CASSLQGSDGYTF
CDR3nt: TGTGCCAGCAGTCTACAGGGGAGTGATGGCTACACCTTC

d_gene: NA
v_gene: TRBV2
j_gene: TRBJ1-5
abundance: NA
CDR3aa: CASSEVFSNQPQHF
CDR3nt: TGTGCCAGCAGTGAGGTATTTAGCAATCAGCCCCAGCATTTT

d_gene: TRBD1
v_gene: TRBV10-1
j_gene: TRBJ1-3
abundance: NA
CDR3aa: CSPTGGFGNTIYF
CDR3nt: TGCTCTCCCACAGGGGGCTTTGGAAACACCATATATTTT

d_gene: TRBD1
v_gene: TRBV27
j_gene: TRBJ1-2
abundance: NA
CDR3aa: CASSPQGDYGYTF
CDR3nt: TGTGCCAGCAGTCCACAGGGGGACTATGGCTACACCTTC

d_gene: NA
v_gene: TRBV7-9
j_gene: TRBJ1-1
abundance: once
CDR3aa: CASSNRQETPDPTEAFF
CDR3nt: TGTGCCAGCAGCAACAGGCAAGAAACCCCGGACCCGACTGAAGCTTTCTTT

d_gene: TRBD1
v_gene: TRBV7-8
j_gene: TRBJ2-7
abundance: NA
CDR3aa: CASSLGTGTGGSEQYF
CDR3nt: TGTGCCAGCAGCTTAGGGACCGGGACAGGGGGAAGCGAGCAGTACTTC

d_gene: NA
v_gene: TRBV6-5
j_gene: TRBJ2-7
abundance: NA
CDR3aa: CASRITGEQPYEQYF
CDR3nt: TGTGCCAGCAGGATAACGGGGGAACAACCCTACGAGCAGTACTTC

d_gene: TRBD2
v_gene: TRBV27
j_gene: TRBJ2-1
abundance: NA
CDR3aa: CASSPREGHEQFF
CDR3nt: TGTGCCAGCAGTCCTCGGGAGGGCCATGAGCAGTTCTTC

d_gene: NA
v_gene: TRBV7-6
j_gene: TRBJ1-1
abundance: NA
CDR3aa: CASSLEIRGTEAFF
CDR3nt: TGTGCCAGCAGCTTAGAAATTCGGGGGACTGAAGCTTTCTTT

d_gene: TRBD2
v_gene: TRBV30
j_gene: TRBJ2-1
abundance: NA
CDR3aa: CAWIFPSGRDNEQFF
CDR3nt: TGTGCCTGGATTTTCCCTAGCGGGAGAGACAATGAGCAGTTCTTC

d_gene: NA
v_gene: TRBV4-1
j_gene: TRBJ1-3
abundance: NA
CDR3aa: CASSQDMGLSGNTIYF
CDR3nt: TGCGCCAGCAGCCAAGATATGGGGTTATCTGGAAACACCATATATTTT

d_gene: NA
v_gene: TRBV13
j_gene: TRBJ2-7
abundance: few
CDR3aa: CASSLDNSYEQYF
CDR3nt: TGTGCCAGCAGCTTAGACAACTCCTACGAGCAGTACTTC

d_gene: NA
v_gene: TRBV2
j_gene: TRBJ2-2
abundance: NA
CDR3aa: CASSEGINTGELFF
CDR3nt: TGTGCCAGCAGTGAGGGTATCAACACCGGGGAGCTGTTTTTT

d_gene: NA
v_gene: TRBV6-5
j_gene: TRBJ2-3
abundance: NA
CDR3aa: CASSPRVRDTQYF
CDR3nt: TGTGCCAGCAGTCCGCGAGTACGAGATACGCAGTATTTT

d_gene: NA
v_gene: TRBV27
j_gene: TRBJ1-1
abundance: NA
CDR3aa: CASSNRQANTEAFF
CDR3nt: TGTGCCAGCAGTAACCGACAGGCGAACACTGAAGCTTTCTTT

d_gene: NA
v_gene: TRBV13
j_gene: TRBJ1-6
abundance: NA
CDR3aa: CASSLRGGSYNSPLHF
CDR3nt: TGTGCCAGCAGCTTAAGGGGGGGCTCCTATAATTCACCCCTCCACTTT

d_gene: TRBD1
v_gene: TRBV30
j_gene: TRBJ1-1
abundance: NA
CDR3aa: CAWRIKGQLNTEAFF
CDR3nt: TGTGCCTGGAGAATCAAGGGACAGTTGAACACTGAAGCTTTCTTT

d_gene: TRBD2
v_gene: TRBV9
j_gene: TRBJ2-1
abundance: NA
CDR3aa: CASSVEGTRFNEQFF
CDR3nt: TGTGCCAGCAGCGTAGAGGGGACTAGGTTCAATGAGCAGTTCTTC